Each of the 30 T cell receptor beta chains below was sequenced from the same sample in a study of OX40 agonist ivuxolimab in advanced cancers. Sequencing was performed with immunoSEQ multiplex PCR; in TCRdb, only in-frame clones are kept and a portion is missing. This repertoire shows some 85,000 clones, 75% to 95% found once; its top ten account for under 2%. This sample comprised CD4+ or CD8+ T cells sorted from blood, obtained in a trial of the OX40 agonist ivuxolimab. These receptors came from an adult with an advanced solid tumor such as melanoma, head and neck, liver or kidney cancer.

The V and J genes are TRBV19 and TRBJ2-2; D gene ambiguous. Germline V CDR1 and CDR2: LNHDA, SQIVND (reference sequence). This CDR3 has 16 residues. V shed 3 bases and J shed 7 bases, with 18 bases lying between them. CDR3 bases: TGTGCCAGTAGTATTTCCTATAGCCCAAGAAACGGGGAGCTGTTTTTT. The encoded protein is CASSISYSPRNGELFF.

The chain is built from TRBV7-9 and TRBJ2-7, with 7 nucleotides matching TRBD1. The ends lost 10 bases at V and 1 base at J; junction bases unmatched: 4. The CDR3 is 12 amino acids. The germline CDR1 and CDR2 sequences are SEHNR and FQNEAQ (reference sequence). CDR3: CATRQGSYEQYF. The CDR3 bases are TGTGCCACCCGACAGGGTTCCTACGAGCAGTACTTC.

This rearrangement joins TRBV18 to TRBJ2-3, with 7 bases that match TRBD2. J gave up 0 bases and V 4 bases, and 10 bases lay outside the gene matches. The length of the CDR3 is 17 residues. Germline loops: CDR1 KGHSH, CDR2 LQKENI. DNA for the CDR3: TGTGCCAGCTCACTCTTGGGTGTTAGCGGGAGCACAGATACGCAGTATTTT. Its translation: CASSLLGVSGSTDTQYF.

This clone was counted a single time. The rearrangement links TRBV18 to TRBJ2-7, with D maybe TRBD2 (6 bases). Germline loops: CDR1 KGHSH, CDR2 LQKENI. Trimming cost V 0 bases and J 7 bases, with 16 bases left between them. CDR3 size: 15 residues. The CDR3 coding sequence is TGTGCCAGCTCACCACCGAATATGAGGGAGGCAGAGCAGTACTTC. It yields the protein CASSPPNMREAEQYF.

This clone is a singleton in its sample. J is TRBJ2-3 and V is TRBV5-1; a weak D match, TRBD2 (5 bases). The CDR3 is 14 amino acids. V lost 0 bases and J 4 bases, leaving 9 bases between the germline ends. Germline loops: CDR1 SGHRS, CDR2 YFSETQ. The CDR3 DNA is TGCGCCAGCAGCTTGGAGAGGGTTCCAGATACGCAGTATTTT. This gives the protein CASSLERVPDTQYF.

This chain links TRBV30 with TRBJ2-3; TRBD1 is a possible D gene (6 bases). The CDR3 consists of 14 residues. Germline lookup yields CDR1 GTSNPN and CDR2 SVGIG (reference sequence). With 2 bases removed from V and 1 base from J, the gap between germline ends came to 10 bases. This CDR3 is CAWSLGGGTDTQYF. In DNA, the CDR3 is TGTGCCTGGAGTTTAGGGGGTGGCACAGATACGCAGTATTTT.

V and J are TRBV6-1 and TRBJ2-7, with 9 bases that match TRBD1. This CDR3 has 15 amino acids. Trimming took 6 bases from V and 0 from J; bases not matched to a gene: 6. In germline, CDR1 is MNHNS, CDR2 SASEGT. CDR3 in DNA: TGTGCCAGCAGAAACAGGGGGCCAAGCTCCTACGAGCAGTACTTC. It is translated as CASRNRGPSSYEQYF.

This sequence joins TRBV10-3 and TRBJ2-5; TRBD1 matches at 7 bases. This CDR3 is 12 amino acids long. Germline values: CDR1 ENHRY, CDR2 SYGVKD. The trim removed 10 bases at V and 4 bases at J, leaving 6 bases unmatched. This chain's CDR3 is CATQGGGETQYF. The DNA of the CDR3 is TGTGCCACCCAAGGGGGCGGAGAGACCCAGTACTTC.

J is TRBJ2-5 and V is TRBV19; possible D gene TRBD2, 6 bases. This CDR3 spans 15 amino acids. V was trimmed by 4 bases and J by 5 bases, leaving 17 bases between them. Per the germline V gene, CDR1 is LNHDA and CDR2 is SQIVND (reference sequence). CDR3 DNA sequence: TGTGCCAGTAGTAGTTTCGGGGGATTGCGGGAGACCCAGTACTTC. This sequence encodes CASSSFGGLRETQYF. The whole variable domain, remainder taken from reference TRBV19 and TRBJ2-5, is DGGITQSPKYLFRKEGQNVTLSCEQNLNHDAMYWYRQDPGQGLRLIYYSQIVNDFQKGDIAEGYSVSREKKESFPLTVTSAQKNPTAFYLCASSSFGGLRETQYFGPGTRLLVL.

The chain couples TRBV19 to TRBJ2-4, with 7 bases that match TRBD2. Germline lookup yields CDR1 LNHDA and CDR2 SQIVND (reference sequence). Germline trimming cut 0 bases from V and 6 bases from J; bases unmatched to any gene: 2. The CDR3 is 14 amino acids. CDR3 loop: CASSIELARNIQYF. In DNA, the CDR3 is TGTGCCAGTAGTATAGAACTAGCGCGAAACATTCAGTACTTC.

This clone was seen once. The V gene is TRBV28, the J gene TRBJ2-7; TRBD1 matches at 8 bases. CDR3 length equals 15 residues. Unmatched junction bases numbered 8, after V lost 4 bases and J lost 3 bases. Germline values: CDR1 MDHEN, CDR2 SYDVKM. The CDR3 DNA reads TGTGCCAGCAGTTACACAGGGGGACAAAACTACGAGCAGTACTTC. Protein: CASSYTGGQNYEQYF.

The rearrangement links TRBV18 to TRBJ1-4, with TRBD1 as a possible D gene (5 bases). The CDR3 runs to 18 residues. Looked up from germline, CDR1 is KGHSH and CDR2 is LQKENI. Trimming left V 3 bases short and J 7 bases short, with 24 bases between. CDR3 region: CASSPQNGGTIEGEKLFF. As DNA, the CDR3 is TGTGCCAGCTCACCGCAGAATGGGGGAACCATTGAGGGTGAAAAACTGTTTTTT.

This clone came up a few times. This chain links TRBV2 with TRBJ1-4; the D is unclear. This CDR3 contains 11 residues. Germline V gives CDR1 SNHLY, CDR2 FYNNEI. V lost 3 bases, J lost 10 bases, and 6 bases lay in between. The CDR3 DNA reads TGTGCCAGCAGTGATGTTGGAAAACTGTTTTTT. This codes for CASSDVGKLFF.

The chain recombines TRBV28 with TRBJ2-5; D may be TRBD2 (6 bases). The V gene's germline CDR1 is MDHEN and CDR2 SYDVKM. V was pared by 3 bases and J by 7 bases, with 15 bases between. CDR3 length: 14 residues. The CDR3 region is CASSLGGTSVTQYF. CDR3 in DNA: TGTGCCAGCAGTTTGGGAGGCACCTCAGTGACCCAGTACTTC.

The V gene is TRBV5-5, the J gene TRBJ2-2; D tentatively reads TRBD1 or TRBD2 (5 bases each). The CDR3 contains 16 residues. Germline V gene data show CDR1 as SGHKS and CDR2 as YYEKEE (reference sequence). Trimming removed 4 bases from V and 4 bases from J, with 17 bases in between. The CDR3 loop is CASSPVGEIFTGELFF. The CDR3 DNA is TGTGCCAGCAGCCCCGTAGGGGAGATATTCACCGGGGAGCTGTTTTTT.

The V gene is TRBV6-5, the J gene TRBJ2-2; 10 bases map to TRBD2. CDR1 and CDR2 from the germline V gene are MNHEY and SVGAGI. Trimming took 2 bases from V and 6 from J; bases not matched to a gene: 6. The CDR3 is 16 amino acids. CDR3 coding DNA: TGTGCCAGCAGTTACGAAGTCCTAGCGGGAGCCGGGGAGCTGTTTTTT. Translation: CASSYEVLAGAGELFF.

This chain connects TRBV6-1 to TRBJ2-7, with D tentatively TRBD1 (6 bases). Germline V gene sequence: CDR1 MNHNS, CDR2 SASEGT. The ends were cut back, 4 bases at V and 6 bases at J, with 16 bases in the middle. The CDR3 is 14 residues long. The CDR3 sequence is CASSAQQGTGEQYF. CDR3 sequence (DNA): TGTGCCAGCAGTGCCCAACAGGGAACGGGCGAGCAGTACTTC.

This chain connects TRBV10-3 to TRBJ2-7, with D perhaps matching TRBD1 (6 bases). Germline-derived CDR1 and CDR2 are ENHRY and SYGVKD. Trimming left V 6 bases short and J 6 bases short, with 15 bases between. CDR3 length: 13 residues. CDR3: CAIRRTEPGEQYF. The CDR3 region has the DNA TGTGCCATCAGACGGACAGAGCCGGGCGAGCAGTACTTC.

V gene TRBV7-2 combines with J gene TRBJ2-1, with 8 bases aligning to TRBD2. V dropped 6 bases and J dropped 4; count of bases not matched to a gene: 11. The CDR3 is made up of 16 amino acids. CDR1 is SGHTA and CDR2 is FQGNSA in the germline V gene. DNA for the CDR3: TGTGCCAGCAGGAGTGGGGGCAGCGGGAGATACAATGAGCAGTTCTTC. This codes for CASRSGGSGRYNEQFF.

The chain is built from TRBV7-2 and TRBJ2-7; no definite D call. Trimming shortened V by 5 bases and J by 5 bases, and 13 bases separated the two germline ends. The germline CDR1 and CDR2 sequences are SGHTA and FQGNSA. CDR3 size: 13 residues. CDR3 sequence: CASSPVQLHEQYF. CDR3 nucleotides: TGTGCCAGCAGCCCAGTCCAGCTCCACGAGCAGTACTTC.

The CDR3 loop reads CASSLDGHPQETQYF. In nucleotides, the CDR3 is TGTGCCAGCAGCTTGGACGGACACCCGCAAGAGACCCAGTACTTC. V and J are TRBV5-5 and TRBJ2-5, with D maybe TRBD1 (5 bases). The CDR3 loop spans 15 amino acids. V was pared by 0 bases and J by 2 bases, with 11 bases between. Looked up from germline, CDR1 is SGHKS and CDR2 is YYEKEE (reference sequence).

The chain combines TRBV29-1 with TRBJ2-2; TRBD2 matches 9 bases. Trimming cost V 3 bases and J 6 bases; bases outside gene matches: 5. Per germline, CDR1 SQVTM and CDR2 ANQGSEA. The CDR3 runs 14 residues. The CDR3 nucleotides read TGCAGCGTTGAGGAGACTAGCGGTGCCGGGGAGCTGTTTTTT. It encodes CSVEETSGAGELFF.

A single count supports this clone. The rearrangement uses TRBV28 and TRBJ2-5; TRBD1 aligns across 9 bases. The CDR3 totals 13 residues. J gave up 4 bases and V 6 bases, and 3 bases lay outside the gene matches. CDR1 is MDHEN and CDR2 is SYDVKM in the germline V gene. The DNA of the CDR3 is TGTGCCAGCAGGCGACAGGGGGGAGAGACCCAGTACTTC. Translated: CASRRQGGETQYF.

V usage is TRBV30 and J usage is TRBJ2-7; the D gene is possibly TRBD2 (6 bases). Trimming pared 8 bases from V and 9 bases from J, leaving 26 bases between. The germline CDR1 and CDR2 sequences are GTSNPN and SVGIG (reference sequence). The CDR3 is 14 amino acids. The CDR3 is CATRGGGISPRQYF. In DNA form, the CDR3 reads TGTGCCACAAGAGGTGGCGGGATTTCGCCTCGGCAGTACTTC.

This rearrangement joins TRBV14 to TRBJ2-3; D unresolved. In germline, CDR1 is SGHDN, CDR2 FVKESK. The CDR3 length is 13 residues. The V end lost 0 bases, the J end lost 6 bases, and 7 bases lay between the germline ends. The CDR3 loop is CASSQDHGDTQYF. CDR3 DNA: TGTGCCAGCAGCCAAGATCACGGCGATACGCAGTATTTT.

This chain connects TRBV28 to TRBJ1-2; possible D gene TRBD1, 6 bases. CDR3 length equals 16 residues. V lost 8 bases to trimming and J lost 5 bases, with 24 bases between them. The germline CDR1 and CDR2 sequences are MDHEN and SYDVKM. This CDR3 is CASCDPSGALDYGYTF. CDR3 coding DNA: TGTGCCAGCTGTGATCCTTCAGGGGCCCTTGATTATGGCTACACCTTC.

The rearrangement uses TRBV7-2 and TRBJ2-7, with TRBD1 matching over 10 bases. This CDR3 spans 15 amino acids. With V trimmed by 4 bases and J by 6 bases, 9 bases remained unmatched. Per germline, CDR1 SGHTA and CDR2 FQGNSA. Written as DNA, the CDR3 is TGTGCCAGCAGCTACCGGGACAGGGGCTGGGGCGAGCAGTACTTC. Protein sequence: CASSYRDRGWGEQYF.

The J gene is TRBJ2-1, the V gene TRBV19; TRBD2 aligns across 7 bases. Trimming cost V 6 bases and J 7 bases; bases outside gene matches: 12. This CDR3 is 15 amino acids long. CDR1 and CDR2 from the germline V gene are LNHDA and SQIVND (reference sequence). The DNA of the CDR3 is TGTGCCAGTAGCAATTCCGGGGGGTCCTCGAATGAGCAGTTCTTC. This gives the protein CASSNSGGSSNEQFF.

This rearrangement joins TRBV6-6 to TRBJ2-5, with 9 nucleotides matching TRBD1. The J segment lost 5 bases and the V segment lost 5 bases, leaving 12 bases of the junction unmatched. The CDR3 covers 16 residues. Germline V gives CDR1 MNHNY, CDR2 SVGAGI (reference sequence). The CDR3 DNA sequence: TGTGCCAGCAGTACTGGCCACGGGACAGGGATCGAGACCCAGTACTTC. Translation: CASSTGHGTGIETQYF.

The gene calls are TRBV9 and TRBJ2-4, with D maybe TRBD2 (5 bases). The CDR3 is 14 amino acids. CDR1 SGDLS and CDR2 YYNGEE come from the germline V gene. V was trimmed by 2 bases and J by 8 bases, leaving 14 bases between them. CDR3 in DNA: TGTGCCAGCAGCGTGGGCTCTTCCGGGGACATTCAGTACTTC. It encodes CASSVGSSGDIQYF.